This TCR beta chain emerged from a study of cytomegalovirus exposure and HLA in healthy donors. Study information: Earlier sequencing of approximately 200 million T cells yielded approximately 120 million unique TCR beta sequences. Study-wide points: Several top significant clusters appeared, in a later analysis, to be linked to common viral pathogens. By HLA locus, TCR association rates varied in a later analysis, with DRB1 showing the most and HLA-C the fewest. The study dropped some indistinguishable V segments, TRBV6-2 and TRBV6-3 among them.

On this clone itself: Its target is unknown.

The PCR contained 60 Vbeta and 13 Jbeta primers. Method: immunoSEQ multiplex PCR; TCRdb's copy keeps in-frame clones and lacks some. Of roughly 97,000 clones in the sample, 55% to 80% were seen once. This CDR3 is 15 amino acids long. The V end was cut by 4 bases, the J end by 0 bases, with 12 bases between. CDR1 SEHNR and CDR2 FQNEAQ come from the germline V gene (reference sequence). The clonotype was recovered from a man between 40 and 49 years old in good health and CMV-seronegative. Source material: PBMCs. The chain employs TRBV7-9 and TRBJ1-1; no reliable D call. CDR3 nucleotides: TGTGCCAGCAGCTCCTTCCTGGGCCTGAACACTGAAGCTTTCTTT. Protein sequence: CASSSFLGLNTEAFF. Full variable domain (missing parts from reference TRBV7-9 and TRBJ1-1): DTGVSQNPRHKITKRGQNVTFRCDPISEHNRLYWYRQTLGQGPEFLTYFQNEAQLEKSRLLSDRFSAERPKGSFSTLEIQRTEQGDSAMYLCASSSFLGLNTEAFFGQGTRLTVV.